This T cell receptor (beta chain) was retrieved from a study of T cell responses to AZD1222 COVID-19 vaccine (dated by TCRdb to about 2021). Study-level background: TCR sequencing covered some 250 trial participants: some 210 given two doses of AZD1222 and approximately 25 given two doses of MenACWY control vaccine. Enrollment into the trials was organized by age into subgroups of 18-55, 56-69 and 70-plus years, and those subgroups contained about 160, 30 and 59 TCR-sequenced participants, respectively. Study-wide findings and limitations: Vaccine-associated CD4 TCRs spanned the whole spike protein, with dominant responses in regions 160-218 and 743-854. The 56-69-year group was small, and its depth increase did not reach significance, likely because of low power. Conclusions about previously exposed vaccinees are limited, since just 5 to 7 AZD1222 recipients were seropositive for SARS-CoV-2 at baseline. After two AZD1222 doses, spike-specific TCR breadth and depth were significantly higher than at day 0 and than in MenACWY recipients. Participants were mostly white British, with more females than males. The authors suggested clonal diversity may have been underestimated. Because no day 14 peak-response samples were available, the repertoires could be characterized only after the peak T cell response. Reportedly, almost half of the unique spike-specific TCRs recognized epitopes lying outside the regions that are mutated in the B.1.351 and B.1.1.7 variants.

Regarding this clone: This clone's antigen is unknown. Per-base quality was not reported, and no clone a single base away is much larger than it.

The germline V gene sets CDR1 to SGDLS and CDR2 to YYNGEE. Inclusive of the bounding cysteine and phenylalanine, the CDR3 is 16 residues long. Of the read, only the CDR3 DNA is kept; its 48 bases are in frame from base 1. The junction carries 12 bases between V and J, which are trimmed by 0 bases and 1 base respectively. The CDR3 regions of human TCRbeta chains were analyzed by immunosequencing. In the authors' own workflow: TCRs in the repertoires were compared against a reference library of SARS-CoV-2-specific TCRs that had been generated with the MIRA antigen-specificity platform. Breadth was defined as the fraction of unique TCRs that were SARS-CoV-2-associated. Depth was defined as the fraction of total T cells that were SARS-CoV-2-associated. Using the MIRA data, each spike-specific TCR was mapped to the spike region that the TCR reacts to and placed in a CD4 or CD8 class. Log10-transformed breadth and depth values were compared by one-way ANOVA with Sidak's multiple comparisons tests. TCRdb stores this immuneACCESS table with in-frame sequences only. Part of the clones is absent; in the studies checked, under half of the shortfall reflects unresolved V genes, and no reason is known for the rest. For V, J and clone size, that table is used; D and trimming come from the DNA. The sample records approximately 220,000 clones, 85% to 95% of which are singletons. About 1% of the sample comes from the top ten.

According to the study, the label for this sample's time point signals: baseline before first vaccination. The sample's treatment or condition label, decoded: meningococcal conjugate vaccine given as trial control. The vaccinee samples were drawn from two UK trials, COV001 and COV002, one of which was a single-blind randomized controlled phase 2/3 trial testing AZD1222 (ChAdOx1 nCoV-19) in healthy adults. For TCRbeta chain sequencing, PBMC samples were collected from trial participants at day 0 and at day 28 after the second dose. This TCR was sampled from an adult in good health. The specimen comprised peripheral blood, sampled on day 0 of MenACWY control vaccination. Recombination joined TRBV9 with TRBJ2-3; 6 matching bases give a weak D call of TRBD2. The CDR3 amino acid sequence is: CASSVAGRGGTDTQYF. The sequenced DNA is TGTGCCAGCAGCGTAGCGGGGCGGGGAGGCACAGATACGCAGTATTTT.